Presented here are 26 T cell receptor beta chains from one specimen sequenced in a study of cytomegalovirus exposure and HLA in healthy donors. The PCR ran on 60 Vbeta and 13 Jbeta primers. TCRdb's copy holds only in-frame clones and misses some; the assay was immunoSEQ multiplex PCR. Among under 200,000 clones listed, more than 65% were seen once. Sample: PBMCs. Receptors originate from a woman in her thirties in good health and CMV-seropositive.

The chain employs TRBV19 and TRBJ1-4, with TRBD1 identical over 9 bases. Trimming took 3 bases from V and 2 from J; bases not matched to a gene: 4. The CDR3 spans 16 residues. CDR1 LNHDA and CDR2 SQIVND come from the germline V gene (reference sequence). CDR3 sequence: CASSIGTGYTNEKLFF. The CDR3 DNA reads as TGTGCCAGTAGTATCGGGACAGGGTATACTAATGAAAAACTGTTTTTT.

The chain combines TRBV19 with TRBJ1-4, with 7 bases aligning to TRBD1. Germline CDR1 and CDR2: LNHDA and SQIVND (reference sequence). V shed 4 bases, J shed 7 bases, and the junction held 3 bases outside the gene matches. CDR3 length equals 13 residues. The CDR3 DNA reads TGTGCCAGTAGTAAAAACAGGGGTGAAAAACTGTTTTTT. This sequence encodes CASSKNRGEKLFF.

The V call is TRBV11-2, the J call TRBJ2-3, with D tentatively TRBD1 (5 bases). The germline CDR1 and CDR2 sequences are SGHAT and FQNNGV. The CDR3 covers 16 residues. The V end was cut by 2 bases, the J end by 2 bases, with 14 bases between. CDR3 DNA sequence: TGTGCCAGCAGCTTACGAGAATTCAGGGCCACAGATACGCAGTATTTT. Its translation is CASSLREFRATDTQYF.

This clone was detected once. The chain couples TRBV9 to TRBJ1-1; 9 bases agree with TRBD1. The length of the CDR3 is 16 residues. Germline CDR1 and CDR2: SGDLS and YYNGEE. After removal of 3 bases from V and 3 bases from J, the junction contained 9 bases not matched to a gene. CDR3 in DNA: TGTGCCAGCAGCGACCAAGAAGGACAGGGGTACACTGAAGCTTTCTTT. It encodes CASSDQEGQGYTEAFF.

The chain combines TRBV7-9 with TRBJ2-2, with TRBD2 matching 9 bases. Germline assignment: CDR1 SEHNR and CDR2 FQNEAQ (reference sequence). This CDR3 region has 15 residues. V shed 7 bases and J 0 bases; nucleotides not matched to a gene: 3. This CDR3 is CASKTSGSNTGELFF. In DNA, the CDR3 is TGTGCCAGCAAGACTAGCGGTTCGAACACCGGGGAGCTGTTTTTT.

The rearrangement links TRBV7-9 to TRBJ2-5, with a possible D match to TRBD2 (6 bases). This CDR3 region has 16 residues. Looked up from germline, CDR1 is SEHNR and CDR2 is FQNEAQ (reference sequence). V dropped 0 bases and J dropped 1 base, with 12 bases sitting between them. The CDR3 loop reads CASSLAGAGPQETQYF. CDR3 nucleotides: TGTGCCAGCAGCTTAGCTGGCGCGGGGCCCCAAGAGACCCAGTACTTC.

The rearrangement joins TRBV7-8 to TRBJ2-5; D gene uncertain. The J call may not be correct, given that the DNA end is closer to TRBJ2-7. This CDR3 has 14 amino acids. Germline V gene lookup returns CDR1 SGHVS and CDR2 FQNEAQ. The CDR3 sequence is CASSLGLLSYEQYF. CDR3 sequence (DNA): TGTGCCAGCAGCTTAGGACTGCTCTCCTACGAGCAGTACTTC.

CDR3 in amino acids: CASSTRGSGYGYTF. The CDR3 bases are TGTGCCAGCAGCACCAGGGGGTCTGGCTATGGCTACACCTTC. The V call is TRBV9, the J call TRBJ1-2, with 7 bases that match TRBD1. This CDR3 contains 14 residues. Germline V gene lookup returns CDR1 SGDLS and CDR2 YYNGEE. The ends lost 4 bases at V and 4 bases at J; junction bases unmatched: 7.

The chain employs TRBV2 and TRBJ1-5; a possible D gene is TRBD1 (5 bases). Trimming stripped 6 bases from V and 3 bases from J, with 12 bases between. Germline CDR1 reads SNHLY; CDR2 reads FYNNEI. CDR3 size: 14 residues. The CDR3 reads CASRGGPYNQPQHF. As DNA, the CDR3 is TGTGCCAGCAGGGGGGGACCGTACAATCAGCCCCAGCATTTT.

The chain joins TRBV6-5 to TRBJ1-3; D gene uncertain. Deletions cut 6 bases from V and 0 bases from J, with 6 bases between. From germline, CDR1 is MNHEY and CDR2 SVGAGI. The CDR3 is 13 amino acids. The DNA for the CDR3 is TGTGCCAGCAGCACAACCTCTGGAAACACCATATATTTT. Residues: CASSTTSGNTIYF.

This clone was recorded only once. The CDR3 is CASSYSGRYYGYTF. DNA of the CDR3: TGTGCCAGCAGTTACTCGGGGAGGTACTATGGCTACACCTTC. The chain carries TRBV6-5 and TRBJ1-2; no definite D call. V was clipped by 0 bases and J by 3 bases, with 8 bases between them. The CDR3 sequence is 14 residues long. CDR1 and CDR2 (germline): MNHEY, SVGAGI.

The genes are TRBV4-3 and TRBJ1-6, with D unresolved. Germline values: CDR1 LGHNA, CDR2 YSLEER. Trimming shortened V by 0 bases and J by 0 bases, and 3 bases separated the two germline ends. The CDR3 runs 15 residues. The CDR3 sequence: CASSQESSYNSPLHF. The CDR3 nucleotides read TGCGCCAGCAGCCAAGAGAGCTCCTATAATTCACCCCTCCACTTT.

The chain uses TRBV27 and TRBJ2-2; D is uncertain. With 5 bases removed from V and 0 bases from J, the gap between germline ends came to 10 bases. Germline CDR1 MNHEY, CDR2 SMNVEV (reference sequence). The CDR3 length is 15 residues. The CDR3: CASSRYRANTGELFF. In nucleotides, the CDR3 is TGTGCCAGCAGTAGATACAGAGCGAACACCGGGGAGCTGTTTTTT.

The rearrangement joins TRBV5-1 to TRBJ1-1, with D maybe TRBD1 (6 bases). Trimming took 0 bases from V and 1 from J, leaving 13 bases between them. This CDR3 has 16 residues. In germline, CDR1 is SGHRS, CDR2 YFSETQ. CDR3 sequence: CASSLGWTERNTEAFF. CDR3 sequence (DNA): TGCGCCAGCAGCTTGGGATGGACAGAAAGGAACACTGAAGCTTTCTTT.

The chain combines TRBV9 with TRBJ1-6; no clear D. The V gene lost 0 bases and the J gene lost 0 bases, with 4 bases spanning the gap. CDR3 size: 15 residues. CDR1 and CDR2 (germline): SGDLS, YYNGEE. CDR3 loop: CASSVDSSYNSPLHF. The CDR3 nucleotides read TGTGCCAGCAGCGTAGACAGCTCCTATAATTCACCCCTCCACTTT. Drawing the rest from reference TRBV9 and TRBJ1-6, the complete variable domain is DSGVTQTPKHLITATGQRVTLRCSPRSGDLSVYWYQQSLDQGLQFLIQYYNGEERAKGNILERFSAQQFPDLHSELNLSSLELGDSALYFCASSVDSSYNSPLHFGNGTRLTVT.

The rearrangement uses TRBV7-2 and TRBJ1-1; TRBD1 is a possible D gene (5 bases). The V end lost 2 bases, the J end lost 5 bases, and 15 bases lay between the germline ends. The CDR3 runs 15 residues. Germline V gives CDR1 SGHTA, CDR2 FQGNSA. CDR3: CASSLRARGGTEAFF. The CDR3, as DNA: TGTGCCAGCAGCTTAAGAGCAAGGGGAGGGACTGAAGCTTTCTTT. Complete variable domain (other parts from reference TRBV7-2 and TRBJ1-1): GAGVSQSPSNKVTEKGKDVELRCDPISGHTALYWYRQSLGQGLEFLIYFQGNSAPDKSGLPSDRFSAERTGGSVSTLTIQRTQQEDSAVYLCASSLRARGGTEAFFGQGTRLTVV.

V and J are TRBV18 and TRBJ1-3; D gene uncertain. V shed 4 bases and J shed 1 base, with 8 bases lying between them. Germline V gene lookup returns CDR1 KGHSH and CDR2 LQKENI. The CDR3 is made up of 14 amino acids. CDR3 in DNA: TGTGCCAGCTCACAGGGAGTTTCTGGAAACACCATATATTTT. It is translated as CASSQGVSGNTIYF.

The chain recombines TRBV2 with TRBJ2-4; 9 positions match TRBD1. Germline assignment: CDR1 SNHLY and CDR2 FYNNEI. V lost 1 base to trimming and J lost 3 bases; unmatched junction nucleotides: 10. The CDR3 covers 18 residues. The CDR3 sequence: CASSEVGGQGLSKNIQYF. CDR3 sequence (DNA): TGTGCCAGCAGTGAAGTTGGGGGACAGGGCCTAAGCAAAAACATTCAGTACTTC.

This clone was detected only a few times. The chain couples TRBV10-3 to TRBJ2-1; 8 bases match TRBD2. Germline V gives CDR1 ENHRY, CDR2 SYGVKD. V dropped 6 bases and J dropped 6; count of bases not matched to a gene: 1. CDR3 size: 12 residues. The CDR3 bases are TGTGCCATCAGCGGGACTAGCAATGAGCAGTTCTTC. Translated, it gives CAISGTSNEQFF.

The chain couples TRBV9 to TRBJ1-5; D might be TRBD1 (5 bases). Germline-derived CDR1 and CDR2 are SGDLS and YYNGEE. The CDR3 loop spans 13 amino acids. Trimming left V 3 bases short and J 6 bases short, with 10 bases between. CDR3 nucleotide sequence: TGTGCCAGCAGCGCAGCGGGGCTTCAGCCCCAGCATTTT. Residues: CASSAAGLQPQHF.

CDR3 in amino acids: CASSQVRVFRAGNTIYF. In DNA, the CDR3 is TGTGCCAGCAGCCAAGTTCGGGTGTTCAGGGCTGGAAACACCATATATTTT. V is TRBV14 and J is TRBJ1-3; a possible D gene is TRBD1 (5 bases). This CDR3 has 17 residues. V lost 1 base and J 2 bases, leaving 15 bases between the germline ends. Germline lookup yields CDR1 SGHDN and CDR2 FVKESK.

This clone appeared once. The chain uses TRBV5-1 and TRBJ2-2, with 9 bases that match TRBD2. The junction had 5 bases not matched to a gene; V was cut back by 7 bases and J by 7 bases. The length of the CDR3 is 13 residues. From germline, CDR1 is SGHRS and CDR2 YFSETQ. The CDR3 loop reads CASGTSRGGELFF. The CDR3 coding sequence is TGCGCCAGCGGGACTAGCAGGGGCGGGGAGCTGTTTTTT. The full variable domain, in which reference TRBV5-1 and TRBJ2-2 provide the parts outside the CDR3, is KAGVTQTPRYLIKTRGQQVTLSCSPISGHRSVSWYQQTPGQGLQFLFEYFSETQRNKGNFPGRFSGRQFSNSRSEMNVSTLELGDSALYLCASGTSRGGELFFGEGSRLTVL.

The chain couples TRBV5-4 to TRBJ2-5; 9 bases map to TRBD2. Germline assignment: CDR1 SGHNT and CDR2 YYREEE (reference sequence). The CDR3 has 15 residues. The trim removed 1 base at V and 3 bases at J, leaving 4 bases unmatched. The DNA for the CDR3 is TGTGCCAGCAGCTTGATAGCGGGAGTGAAAGAGACCCAGTACTTC. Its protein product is CASSLIAGVKETQYF.

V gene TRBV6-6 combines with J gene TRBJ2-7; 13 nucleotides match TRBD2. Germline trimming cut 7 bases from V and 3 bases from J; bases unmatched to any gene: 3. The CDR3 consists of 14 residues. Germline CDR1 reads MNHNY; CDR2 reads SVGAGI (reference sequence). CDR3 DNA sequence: TGTGCCAGCAAACTAGCGGGGGGGAACTACGAGCAGTACTTC. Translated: CASKLAGGNYEQYF.

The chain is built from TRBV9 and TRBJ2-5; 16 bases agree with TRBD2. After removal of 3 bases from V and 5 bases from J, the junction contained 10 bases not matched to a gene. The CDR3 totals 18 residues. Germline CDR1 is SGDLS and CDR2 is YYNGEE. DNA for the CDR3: TGTGCCAGCAGCGCCTACCCGGGACTAGCGGGAGGGCCGGAGACCCAGTACTTC. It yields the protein CASSAYPGLAGGPETQYF.

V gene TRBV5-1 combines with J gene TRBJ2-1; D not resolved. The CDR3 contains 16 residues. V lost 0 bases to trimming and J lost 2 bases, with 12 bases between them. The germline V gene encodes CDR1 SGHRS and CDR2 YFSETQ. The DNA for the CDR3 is TGCGCCAGCAGCTTGGCCGGCGGTGTGGCCTACAATGAGCAGTTCTTC. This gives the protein CASSLAGGVAYNEQFF. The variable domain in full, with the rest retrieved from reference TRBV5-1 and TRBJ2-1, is KAGVTQTPRYLIKTRGQQVTLSCSPISGHRSVSWYQQTPGQGLQFLFEYFSETQRNKGNFPGRFSGRQFSNSRSEMNVSTLELGDSALYLCASSLAGGVAYNEQFFGPGTRLTVL.